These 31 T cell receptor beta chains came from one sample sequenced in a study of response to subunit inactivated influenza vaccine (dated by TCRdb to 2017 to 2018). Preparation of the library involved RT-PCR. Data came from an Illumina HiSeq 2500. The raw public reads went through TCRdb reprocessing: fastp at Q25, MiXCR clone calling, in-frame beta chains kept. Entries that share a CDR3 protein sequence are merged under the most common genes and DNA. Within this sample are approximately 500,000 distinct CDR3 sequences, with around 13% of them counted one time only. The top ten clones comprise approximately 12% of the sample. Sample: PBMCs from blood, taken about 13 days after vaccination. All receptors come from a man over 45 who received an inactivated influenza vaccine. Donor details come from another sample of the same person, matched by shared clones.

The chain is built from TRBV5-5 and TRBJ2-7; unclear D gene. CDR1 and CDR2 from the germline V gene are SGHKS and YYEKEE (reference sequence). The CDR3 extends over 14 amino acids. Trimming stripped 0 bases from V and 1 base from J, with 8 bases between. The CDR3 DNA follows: TGTGCCAGCAGCTTGGCCTACAGTTCCTACGAGCAGTACTTC. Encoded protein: CASSLAYSSYEQYF. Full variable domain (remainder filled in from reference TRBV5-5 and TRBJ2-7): DAGVTQSPTHLIKTRGQQVTLRCSPISGHKSVSWYQQVLGQGPQFIFQYYEKEERGRGNFPDRFSARQFPNYSSELNVNALLLGDSALYLCASSLAYSSYEQYFGPGTRLTVT.

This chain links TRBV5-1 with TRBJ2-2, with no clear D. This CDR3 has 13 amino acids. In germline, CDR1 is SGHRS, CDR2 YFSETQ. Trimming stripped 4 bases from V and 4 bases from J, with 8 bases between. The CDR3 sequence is CASSQTLTGELFF. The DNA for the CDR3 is TGCGCCAGCAGCCAGACCCTCACCGGGGAGCTGTTTTTT. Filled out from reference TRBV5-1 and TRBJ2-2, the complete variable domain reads KAGVTQTPRYLIKTRGQQVTLSCSPISGHRSVSWYQQTPGQGLQFLFEYFSETQRNKGNFPGRFSGRQFSNSRSEMNVSTLELGDSALYLCASSQTLTGELFFGEGSRLTVL.

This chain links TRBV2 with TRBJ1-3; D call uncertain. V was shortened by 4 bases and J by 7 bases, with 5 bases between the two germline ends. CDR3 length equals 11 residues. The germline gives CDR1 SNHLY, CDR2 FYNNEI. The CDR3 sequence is CASSVLNTIYF. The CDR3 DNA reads TGTGCCAGCAGTGTGCTGAACACCATATATTTT.

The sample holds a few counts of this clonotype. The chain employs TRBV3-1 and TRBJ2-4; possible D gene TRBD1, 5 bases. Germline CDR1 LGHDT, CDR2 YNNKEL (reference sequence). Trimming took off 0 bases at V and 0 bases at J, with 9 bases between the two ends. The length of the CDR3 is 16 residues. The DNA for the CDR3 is TGTGCCAGCAGCCAAGAAGGGGTAATAGCCAAAAACATTCAGTACTTC. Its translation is CASSQEGVIAKNIQYF.

The chain's CDR3 is CASSLDGSIGYDTQYF. The CDR3 nucleotides read TGTGCCAGCAGTTTGGACGGAAGCATAGGGTACGATACGCAGTATTTT. The chain couples TRBV27 to TRBJ2-3; the D is unclear. With 3 bases removed from V and 6 bases from J, the gap between germline ends came to 19 bases. The CDR3 sequence is 16 residues long. CDR1 and CDR2 from the germline V gene are MNHEY and SMNVEV (reference sequence).

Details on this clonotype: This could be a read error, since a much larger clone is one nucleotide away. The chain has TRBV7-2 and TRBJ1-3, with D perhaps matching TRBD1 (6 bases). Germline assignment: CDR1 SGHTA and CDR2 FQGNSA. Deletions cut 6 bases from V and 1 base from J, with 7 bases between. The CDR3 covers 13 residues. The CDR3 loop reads CASSTGSGNTIYF. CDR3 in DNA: TGTGCCAGCAGTACAGGGTCTGGAAACACCATATATTTT.

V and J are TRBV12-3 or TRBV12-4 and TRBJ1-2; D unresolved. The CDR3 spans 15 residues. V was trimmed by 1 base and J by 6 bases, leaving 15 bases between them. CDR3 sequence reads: CASSLVGSVTDGYTF. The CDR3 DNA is TGTGCCAGCAGTTTAGTAGGGTCCGTAACTGATGGCTACACCTTC.

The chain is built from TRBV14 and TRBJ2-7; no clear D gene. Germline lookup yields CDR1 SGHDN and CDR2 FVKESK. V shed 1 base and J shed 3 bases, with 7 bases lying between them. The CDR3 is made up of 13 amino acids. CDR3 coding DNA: TGTGCCAGCAGCCAAGGAATTTTCTACGAGCAGTACTTC. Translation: CASSQGIFYEQYF.

The CDR3 region has the DNA TGTGCCAGCAGTTACTCAATGGTCTCCTACGAGCAGTACTTC. This sequence encodes CASSYSMVSYEQYF. The chain combines TRBV6-5 with TRBJ2-7; D is ambiguous. The CDR3 spans 14 residues. V was clipped by 0 bases and J by 0 bases, with 6 bases between them. CDR1 is MNHEY and CDR2 is SVGAGI in the germline V gene.

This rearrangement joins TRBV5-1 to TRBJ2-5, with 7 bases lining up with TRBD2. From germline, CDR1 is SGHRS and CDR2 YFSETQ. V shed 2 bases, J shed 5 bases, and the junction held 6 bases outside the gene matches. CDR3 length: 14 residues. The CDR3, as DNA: TGCGCCAGCAGCTTCTTTGCGGGAGTTGAGACCCAGTACTTC. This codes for CASSFFAGVETQYF. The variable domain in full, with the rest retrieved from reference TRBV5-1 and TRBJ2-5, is KAGVTQTPRYLIKTRGQQVTLSCSPISGHRSVSWYQQTPGQGLQFLFEYFSETQRNKGNFPGRFSGRQFSNSRSEMNVSTLELGDSALYLCASSFFAGVETQYFGPGTRLLVL.

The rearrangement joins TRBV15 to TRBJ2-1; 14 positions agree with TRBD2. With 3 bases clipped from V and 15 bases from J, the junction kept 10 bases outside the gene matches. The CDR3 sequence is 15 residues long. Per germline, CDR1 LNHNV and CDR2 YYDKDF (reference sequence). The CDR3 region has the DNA TGTGCCACCAGCAGGAGACTAGCGGGAGGGATTGGACGGTTCTTC. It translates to CATSRRLAGGIGRFF.

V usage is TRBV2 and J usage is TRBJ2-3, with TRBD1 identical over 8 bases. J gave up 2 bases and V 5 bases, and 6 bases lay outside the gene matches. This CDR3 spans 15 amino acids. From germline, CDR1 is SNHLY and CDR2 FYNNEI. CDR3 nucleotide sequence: TGTGCCAGCAGTTTTACAGGGGGTTTCACAGATACGCAGTATTTT. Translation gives CASSFTGGFTDTQYF.

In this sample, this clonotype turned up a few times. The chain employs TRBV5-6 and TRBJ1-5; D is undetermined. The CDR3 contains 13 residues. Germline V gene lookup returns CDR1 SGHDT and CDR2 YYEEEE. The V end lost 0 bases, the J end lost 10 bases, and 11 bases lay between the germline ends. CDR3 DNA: TGTGCCAGCAGCTTGGACCGTCGGGGTCCCCAGCATTTT. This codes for CASSLDRRGPQHF.

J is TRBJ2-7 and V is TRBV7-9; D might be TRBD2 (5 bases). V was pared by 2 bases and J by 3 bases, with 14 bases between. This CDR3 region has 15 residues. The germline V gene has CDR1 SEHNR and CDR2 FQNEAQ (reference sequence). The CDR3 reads CASSLIVRGNYEQYF. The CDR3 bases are TGTGCCAGCAGCTTAATTGTCCGGGGAAACTACGAGCAGTACTTC.

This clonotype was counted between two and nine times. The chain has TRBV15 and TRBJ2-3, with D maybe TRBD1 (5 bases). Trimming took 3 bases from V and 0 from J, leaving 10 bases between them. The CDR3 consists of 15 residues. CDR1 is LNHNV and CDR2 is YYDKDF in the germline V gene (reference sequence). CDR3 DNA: TGTGCCACCAGCAGTTACAGGATCAGCACAGATACGCAGTATTTT. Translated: CATSSYRISTDTQYF.

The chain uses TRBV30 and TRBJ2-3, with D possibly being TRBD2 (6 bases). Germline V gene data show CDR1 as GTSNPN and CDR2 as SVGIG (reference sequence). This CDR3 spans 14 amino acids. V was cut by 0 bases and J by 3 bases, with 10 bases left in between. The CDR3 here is CAWSVRRGTDTQYF. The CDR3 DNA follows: TGTGCCTGGAGTGTGAGGAGGGGAACAGATACGCAGTATTTT.

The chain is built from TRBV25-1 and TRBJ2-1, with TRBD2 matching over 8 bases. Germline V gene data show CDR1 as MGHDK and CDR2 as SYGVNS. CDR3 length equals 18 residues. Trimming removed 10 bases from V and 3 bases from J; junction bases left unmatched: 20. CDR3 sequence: CAIKDSSLGRAIYNEQFF. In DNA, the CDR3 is TGTGCCATCAAAGACTCGTCTCTCGGGAGGGCCATCTACAATGAGCAGTTCTTC. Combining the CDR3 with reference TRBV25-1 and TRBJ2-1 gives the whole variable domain EADIYQTPRYLVIGTGKKITLECSQTMGHDKMYWYQQDPGMELHLIHYSYGVNSTEKGDLSSESTVSRIRTEHFPLTLESARPSHTSQYLCAIKDSSLGRAIYNEQFFGPGTRLTVL.

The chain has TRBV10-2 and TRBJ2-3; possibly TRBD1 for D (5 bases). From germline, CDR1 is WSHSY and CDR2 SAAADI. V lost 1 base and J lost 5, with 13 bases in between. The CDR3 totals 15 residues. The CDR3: CASSELGLTGDTQYF. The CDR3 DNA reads TGCGCCAGCAGTGAGTTGGGGCTGACGGGAGATACGCAGTATTTT.

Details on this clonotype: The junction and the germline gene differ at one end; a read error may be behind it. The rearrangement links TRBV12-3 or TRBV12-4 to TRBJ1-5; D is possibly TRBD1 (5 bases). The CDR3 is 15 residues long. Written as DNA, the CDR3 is TGTACCAGCAGTTTGACAGTGTCCCCTAATCAGCCCCAGCATTTT. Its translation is CTSSLTVSPNQPQHF.

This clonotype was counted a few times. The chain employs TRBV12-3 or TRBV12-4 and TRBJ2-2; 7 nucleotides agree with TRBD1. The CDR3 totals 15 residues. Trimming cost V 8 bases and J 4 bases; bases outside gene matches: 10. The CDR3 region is CASRTRQGLTGELFF. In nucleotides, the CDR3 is TGTGCCAGCCGAACCCGACAGGGTCTCACCGGGGAGCTGTTTTTT.

CDR3 sequence: CSASQRVTDTQYF. The CDR3 DNA reads TGCAGTGCTAGCCAACGCGTCACAGATACGCAGTATTTT. The chain is built from TRBV20-1 and TRBJ2-3; D remains ambiguous. The CDR3 sequence is 13 residues long. Germline V gene lookup returns CDR1 DFQATT and CDR2 SNEGSKA (reference sequence). Between the trimmed V and J ends, which lost 3 bases and 2 bases, there was a span of 9 bases.

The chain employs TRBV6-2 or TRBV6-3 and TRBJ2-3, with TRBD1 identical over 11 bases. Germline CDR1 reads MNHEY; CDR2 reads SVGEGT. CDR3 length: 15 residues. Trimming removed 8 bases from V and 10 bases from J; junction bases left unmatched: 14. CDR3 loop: CASSYGQGAGNPQYF. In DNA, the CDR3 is TGTGCCAGCTCTTACGGACAGGGGGCAGGTAATCCGCAGTATTTT.

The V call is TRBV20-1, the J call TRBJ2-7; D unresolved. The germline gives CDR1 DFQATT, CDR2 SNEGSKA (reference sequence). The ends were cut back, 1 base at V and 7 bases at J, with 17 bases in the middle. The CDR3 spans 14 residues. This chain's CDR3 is CSARGARSSDEQYF. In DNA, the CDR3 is TGCAGTGCTAGAGGGGCCCGGAGCTCGGATGAGCAGTACTTC.

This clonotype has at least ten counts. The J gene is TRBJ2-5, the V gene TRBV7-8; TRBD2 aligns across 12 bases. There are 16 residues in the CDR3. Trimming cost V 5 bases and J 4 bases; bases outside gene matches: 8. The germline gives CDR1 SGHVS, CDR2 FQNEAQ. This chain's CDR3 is CASSLITGLAGETQYF. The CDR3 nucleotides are TGTGCCAGCAGCCTCATCACGGGACTAGCGGGAGAGACCCAGTACTTC.

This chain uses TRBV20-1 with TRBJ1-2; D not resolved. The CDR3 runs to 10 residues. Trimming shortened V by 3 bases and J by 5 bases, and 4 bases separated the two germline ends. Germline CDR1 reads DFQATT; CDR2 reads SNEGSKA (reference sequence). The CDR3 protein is CSASGYGYTF. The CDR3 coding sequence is TGCAGTGCTAGCGGTTATGGCTACACCTTC.

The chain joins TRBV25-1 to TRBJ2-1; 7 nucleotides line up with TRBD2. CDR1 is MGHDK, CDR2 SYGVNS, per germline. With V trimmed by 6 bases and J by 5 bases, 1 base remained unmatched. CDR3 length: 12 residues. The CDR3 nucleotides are TGTGCCAGCAGAAGCGGGGACAATGAGCAGTTCTTC. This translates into CASRSGDNEQFF.

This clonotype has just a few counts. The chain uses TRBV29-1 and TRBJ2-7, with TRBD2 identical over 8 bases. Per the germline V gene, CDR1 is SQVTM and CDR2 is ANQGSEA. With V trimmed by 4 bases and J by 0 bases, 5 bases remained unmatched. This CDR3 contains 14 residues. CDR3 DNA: TGCAGCGTTGTTCCACTAGCGGACTCCTACGAGCAGTACTTC. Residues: CSVVPLADSYEQYF.

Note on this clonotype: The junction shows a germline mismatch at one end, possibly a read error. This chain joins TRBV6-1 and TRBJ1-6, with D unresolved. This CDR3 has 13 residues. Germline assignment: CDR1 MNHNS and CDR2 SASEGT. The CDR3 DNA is TGTGCCAGCAGGGAAGGGAGAAATTCACCCCTCCACTTT. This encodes CASREGRNSPLHF.

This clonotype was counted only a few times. DNA for the CDR3: TGTGCCAGCAGCCAAGACACCAACTATGGCTACACCTTC. It yields the protein CASSQDTNYGYTF. This chain connects TRBV7-9 to TRBJ1-2; D remains unclear. The V end was cut by 5 bases, the J end by 2 bases, with 9 bases between. Germline values: CDR1 SEHNR, CDR2 FQNEAQ (reference sequence). CDR3 length: 13 residues.

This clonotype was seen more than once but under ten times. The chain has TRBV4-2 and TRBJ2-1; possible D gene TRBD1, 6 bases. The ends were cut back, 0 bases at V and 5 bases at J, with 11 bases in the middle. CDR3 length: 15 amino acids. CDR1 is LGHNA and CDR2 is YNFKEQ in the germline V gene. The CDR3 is CASSQDRGTNNEQFF. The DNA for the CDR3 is TGTGCCAGCAGCCAAGACAGGGGCACGAACAATGAGCAGTTCTTC.

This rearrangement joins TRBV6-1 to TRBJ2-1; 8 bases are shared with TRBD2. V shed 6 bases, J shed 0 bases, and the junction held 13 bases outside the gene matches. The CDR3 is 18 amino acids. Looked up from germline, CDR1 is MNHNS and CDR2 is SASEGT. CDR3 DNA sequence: TGTGCCAGCAGGATAGGGCTAGCGGGTCCGAGCTCCTACAATGAGCAGTTCTTC. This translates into CASRIGLAGPSSYNEQFF.